This entry lists 8 T cell receptor beta chains sequenced from one sample in a study of shared clonotypes between healthy human individuals. Clones were read by immunoSEQ multiplex PCR, and TCRdb kept only the in-frame ones, dropping some. The sample holds approximately 2.3 million clones, approximately 95% seen once. Sequenced: naive CD4+ T cells from PBMCs. Subset described: CD45RA+ positively selected. These receptors were collected from a man aged 18-30 years in good health. Some clones in this sample may be carry-over from other donors' samples.

This clone was seen a single time. The chain carries TRBV28 and TRBJ1-5, with 7 bases aligning to TRBD1. This CDR3 spans 13 amino acids. Germline CDR1 reads MDHEN; CDR2 reads SYDVKM. V shed 7 bases and J 5 bases; nucleotides not matched to a gene: 5. Here the CDR3 reads CASTDRVHQPQHF. The CDR3 nucleotides are TGTGCCAGCACTGACAGGGTACATCAGCCCCAGCATTTT.

This rearrangement joins TRBV28 to TRBJ1-3; D is unresolved. V was clipped by 3 bases and J by 0 bases, with 9 bases between them. CDR1 is MDHEN, CDR2 SYDVKM, per germline. This CDR3 region has 15 residues. The CDR3 here is CASSLDPSSGNTIYF. The CDR3 nucleotides are TGTGCCAGCAGTTTGGACCCCTCCTCTGGAAACACCATATATTTT.

This chain connects TRBV5-1 to TRBJ1-1, with D possibly TRBD1 on 5 matching bases. The germline V and J ends were trimmed by 4 bases and 6 bases, with 16 bases remaining between them. This CDR3 has 14 amino acids. Germline-derived CDR1 and CDR2 are SGHRS and YFSETQ. CDR3 sequence (DNA): TGCGCCAGCAGCCTACTAGACAGCGGGGCTGAAGCTTTCTTT. Amino acid sequence: CASSLLDSGAEAFF.

The chain carries TRBV10-3 and TRBJ2-1; D ambiguous. V shed 5 bases and J shed 3 bases, with 14 bases lying between them. Germline V gives CDR1 ENHRY, CDR2 SYGVKD. This CDR3 has 15 amino acids. CDR3 bases: TGTGCCATCAGTCCGGGCGCTAGTTGCTACAATGAGCAGTTCTTC. Its protein is CAISPGASCYNEQFF.

This clone was picked up one time. The rearrangement uses TRBV2 and TRBJ1-3; TRBD1 matches 8 bases. The length of the CDR3 is 17 residues. The junction had 11 bases not matched to a gene; V was cut back by 7 bases and J by 0 bases. In germline, CDR1 is SNHLY, CDR2 FYNNEI. The CDR3 sequence is CASKGGRQGYSGNTIYF. As DNA, the CDR3 is TGTGCCAGCAAGGGGGGTAGACAGGGGTACTCTGGAAACACCATATATTTT.

This sequence joins TRBV28 and TRBJ2-3, with no clear D. The CDR3 consists of 12 residues. V was clipped by 5 bases and J by 5 bases, with 8 bases between them. Germline V gives CDR1 MDHEN, CDR2 SYDVKM. The DNA for the CDR3 is TGTGCCAGCAGTCCGGACGTAGATACGCAGTATTTT. Protein: CASSPDVDTQYF.

The V call is TRBV5-1, the J call TRBJ2-1; D could derive from TRBD1 or TRBD2 (6 bases each). CDR3 size: 13 residues. Trimming took off 4 bases at V and 9 bases at J, with 14 bases between the two ends. Germline V gene lookup returns CDR1 SGHRS and CDR2 YFSETQ. CDR3 sequence (DNA): TGCGCCAGCAGCCGCGGGACACCCCCTGAGCAGTTCTTC. As protein: CASSRGTPPEQFF.

V usage is TRBV11-2 and J usage is TRBJ2-3; possibly TRBD1 for D (5 bases). CDR3 length equals 15 residues. The germline gives CDR1 SGHAT, CDR2 FQNNGV. V dropped 2 bases and J dropped 0 bases, with 9 bases sitting between them. The CDR3 DNA follows: TGTGCCAGCAGCTTACAACAGGCTAGCACAGATACGCAGTATTTT. Protein product: CASSLQQASTDTQYF. Full variable domain (remainder filled in from reference TRBV11-2 and TRBJ2-3): EAGVAQSPRYKIIEKRQSVAFWCNPISGHATLYWYQQILGQGPKLLIQFQNNGVVDDSQLPKDRFSAERLKGVDSTLKIQPAKLEDSAVYLCASSLQQASTDTQYFGPGTRLTVL.